Below are 27 T cell receptor beta chains sequenced from a single sample in a study of T cells after yellow fever vaccination (dated by TCRdb to the late 2010s). Library generation was performed with 5' RACE. TCRdb names Illumina HiSeq 2500 as the instrument used. TCRdb reran the public reads through fastp at Q25 and MiXCR, keeping productive beta chains. Each record represents a unique CDR3 protein, reported with the most common genes and DNA among its rows. In all, the sample holds 400,000 to 650,000 distinct CDR3 sequences, and about a fifth of those were seen once. The ten most abundant clones make up approximately 15% of the sample. Explained via the paper, the treatment or condition label denotes: live attenuated yellow fever vaccine strain. This material consisted of PBMCs, taken about 20 days after the first yellow fever vaccination. Source of these receptors: a man aged 18 to 29 who received the YFV17D yellow fever vaccine.

This clonotype has a count of ten or more. J is TRBJ2-1 and V is TRBV4-3; TRBD1 might be the D (6 bases). V was cut by 1 base and J by 3 bases, with 10 bases left in between. This CDR3 comprises 15 residues. From germline, CDR1 is LGHNA and CDR2 YSLEER. This CDR3 is CASSQGAGVYNEQFF. The CDR3 nucleotides are TGCGCCAGCAGCCAAGGGGCAGGGGTCTACAATGAGCAGTTCTTC.

This chain joins TRBV12-3 or TRBV12-4 and TRBJ1-1, with no clear D. CDR3 length: 15 amino acids. Between the trimmed V and J ends, which lost 4 bases and 1 base, there was a span of 13 bases. CDR3 nucleotides: TGTGCCAGCAGTTCCGAGTCGGGCCGGAACACTGAAGCTTTCTTT. Translation: CASSSESGRNTEAFF.

The genes are TRBV29-1 and TRBJ1-6, with D perhaps matching TRBD1 (5 bases). V lost 1 base and J lost 10, with 11 bases in between. From germline, CDR1 is SQVTM and CDR2 ANQGSEA. The CDR3 covers 13 residues. The CDR3 nucleotides read TGCAGCGTTGAAGCGACAGACGGATCACCCCTCCACTTT. It translates to CSVEATDGSPLHF.

This clonotype was counted between two and nine times. V gene TRBV7-3 combines with J gene TRBJ1-5, with 9 bases matching TRBD1. The J segment lost 1 base and the V segment lost 4 bases, leaving 5 bases of the junction unmatched. The V gene's germline CDR1 is SGHTA and CDR2 FQGTGA. CDR3 length: 16 residues. In DNA, the CDR3 is TGTGCCAGCAGCTCGGACAGGGGTCGGAGCAATCAGCCCCAGCATTTT. Amino acid sequence: CASSSDRGRSNQPQHF.

This clonotype turned up a few times. The V and J genes are TRBV9 and TRBJ1-1; D is unresolved. The ends were cut back, 0 bases at V and 3 bases at J, with 3 bases in the middle. The germline CDR1 and CDR2 sequences are SGDLS and YYNGEE. This CDR3 is 12 amino acids long. The CDR3 here is CASSVVHTEAFF. As DNA, the CDR3 is TGTGCCAGCAGCGTAGTTCACACTGAAGCTTTCTTT.

This clonotype has just a few counts. This chain uses TRBV6-1 with TRBJ2-1, with D possibly matching TRBD2 (7 bases). CDR3 size: 15 residues. The germline V and J ends were trimmed by 6 bases and 12 bases, with 24 bases remaining between them. Germline loops: CDR1 MNHNS, CDR2 SASEGT. The CDR3 is CASSWTGGGTLVQFF. CDR3 sequence (DNA): TGTGCCAGCAGCTGGACTGGCGGGGGCACCCTGGTGCAGTTCTTC.

This clonotype has ten or more counts. The chain uses TRBV5-4 and TRBJ2-1; possible D gene TRBD2, 7 bases. Germline CDR1 SGHNT, CDR2 YYREEE (reference sequence). The CDR3 has 14 amino acids. V was pared by 4 bases and J by 8 bases, with 16 bases between. The CDR3 nucleotides read TGTGCCAGCAGCCCCCTGGGGGGGCTCCATGAGCAGTTCTTC. Amino acid sequence: CASSPLGGLHEQFF.

The rearrangement uses TRBV29-1 and TRBJ2-3, with a tentative D call TRBD2 (6 bases). Looked up from germline, CDR1 is SQVTM and CDR2 is ANQGSEA. Trimming pared 6 bases from V and 2 bases from J, leaving 18 bases between. The CDR3 runs 15 residues. The CDR3 DNA is TGCAGCGTCCGCCCGCGGGGCAGCCCCACAGATACGCAGTATTTT. This encodes CSVRPRGSPTDTQYF.

This clonotype has at least ten counts. The chain carries TRBV6-4 and TRBJ2-1, with D tentatively TRBD2 (6 bases). V lost 1 base and J 9 bases, leaving 16 bases between the germline ends. This CDR3 comprises 15 residues. Germline V gene sequence: CDR1 MRHNA, CDR2 SNTAGT. In nucleotides, the CDR3 is TGTGCCAGCAGTGACTTATCCGCGGGGAATTCTGAGCAGTTCTTC. Amino acid sequence: CASSDLSAGNSEQFF.

The CDR3 DNA reads as TGTGCCAGCAGTTTAGAGGTGCTAGCGGGGGTTACCGGGGAGCTGTTTTTT. Its protein is CASSLEVLAGVTGELFF. The chain carries TRBV12-3 or TRBV12-4 and TRBJ2-2; 10 bases are shared with TRBD2. V trimming: 1 base; J trimming: 5 bases; junction bases outside the gene matches: 7. The CDR3 contains 17 residues.

The genes are TRBV2 and TRBJ2-1; D is unclear. This CDR3 has 13 residues. CDR1 SNHLY and CDR2 FYNNEI come from the germline V gene. Trimming cost V 1 base and J 12 bases, with 13 bases left between them. The CDR3: CASSEVGRSRQFF. The CDR3 DNA follows: TGTGCCAGCAGTGAAGTTGGGCGGTCTAGGCAGTTCTTC.

This clonotype was seen many times. V is TRBV6-5 and J is TRBJ1-1; D perhaps matches TRBD1 (5 bases). Germline assignment: CDR1 MNHEY and CDR2 SVGAGI. V was pared by 2 bases and J by 0 bases, with 7 bases between. This CDR3 is built from 14 residues. The CDR3 sequence is CASSYDRMNTEAFF. CDR3 bases: TGTGCCAGCAGTTACGACAGAATGAACACTGAAGCTTTCTTT.

V and J are TRBV4-3 and TRBJ2-1; D perhaps matches TRBD2 (6 bases). V was cut by 4 bases and J by 6 bases, with 25 bases left in between. Germline assignment: CDR1 LGHNA and CDR2 YSLEER. The CDR3 is 18 amino acids. For the CDR3, the DNA is TGCGCCAGCAGCCTCCCTCCCGCCGGGTCGGGGGTAACCAATGAGCAGTTCTTC. Translated: CASSLPPAGSGVTNEQFF.

The V call is TRBV2, the J call TRBJ1-5, with TRBD1 as a possible D gene (5 bases). The CDR3 is 15 residues long. In germline, CDR1 is SNHLY, CDR2 FYNNEI. The ends were cut back, 5 bases at V and 4 bases at J, with 15 bases in the middle. CDR3 DNA: TGTGCCAGCAGTCCACAGGTGACGGGGAATCAGCCCCAGCATTTT. Amino acids: CASSPQVTGNQPQHF.

This clonotype was counted between two and nine times. This sequence joins TRBV4-3 and TRBJ2-2; TRBD2 might be the D (6 bases). Trimming removed 2 bases at V and 4 bases at J, with 8 bases between. Germline V gives CDR1 LGHNA, CDR2 YSLEER. CDR3 length: 14 residues. DNA for the CDR3: TGCGCCAGCAGCCAACGGGGGAGCACCGGGGAGCTGTTTTTT. This codes for CASSQRGSTGELFF.

The V call is TRBV6-1, the J call TRBJ2-5; maybe TRBD2 (6 bases). This CDR3 spans 13 amino acids. Germline assignment: CDR1 MNHNS and CDR2 SASEGT. Trimming shortened V by 4 bases and J by 5 bases, and 11 bases separated the two germline ends. CDR3 nucleotides: TGTGCCAGCAGTGGGGGGGTTGGGGAGACCCAGTACTTC. It codes for CASSGGVGETQYF.

In this sample, this clonotype turned up a few times. The chain carries TRBV4-1 and TRBJ2-2; a weak D match, TRBD2 (5 bases). The CDR3 length is 15 residues. Germline V gene lookup returns CDR1 MGHRA and CDR2 YSYEKL. Trimming pared 2 bases from V and 0 bases from J, leaving 7 bases between. The CDR3 nucleotides read TGCGCCAGCAGCCAACCAGCGGCGAACACCGGGGAGCTGTTTTTT. This encodes CASSQPAANTGELFF.

The chain is built from TRBV20-1 and TRBJ1-2, with a weak D call TRBD1 (6 bases). With 5 bases removed from V and 3 bases from J, the gap between germline ends came to 13 bases. CDR1 is DFQATT, CDR2 SNEGSKA, per germline (reference sequence). The CDR3 covers 13 residues. The CDR3 here is CSAEQGRDYGYTF. In DNA, the CDR3 is TGCAGTGCTGAACAGGGTCGGGACTATGGCTACACCTTC.

This clonotype was observed a few times. The rearrangement joins TRBV6-2 or TRBV6-3 to TRBJ2-1; D tentatively reads TRBD1 or TRBD2 (5 bases each). Trimming stripped 7 bases from V and 10 bases from J, with 17 bases between. Germline CDR1 and CDR2: MNHEY and SVGEGT. The CDR3 is 13 amino acids. This chain's CDR3 is CASTQPPRDEQFF. CDR3 nucleotides: TGTGCCAGCACTCAACCCCCCAGGGACGAGCAGTTCTTC.

This clonotype was detected only a few times. J is TRBJ2-1 and V is TRBV9, with D possibly TRBD1 on 5 matching bases. The CDR3 length is 14 residues. Germline CDR1 SGDLS, CDR2 YYNGEE. Deletions cut 0 bases from V and 6 bases from J, with 10 bases between. CDR3 nucleotides: TGTGCCAGCAGCGTAGGGGGCCAAGGCAATGAGCAGTTCTTC. Its translation: CASSVGGQGNEQFF.

The chain has TRBV10-3 and TRBJ2-1; D is tentatively TRBD1 or TRBD2 (5 bases each). V dropped 2 bases and J dropped 0 bases, with 11 bases sitting between them. This CDR3 spans 16 amino acids. The germline gives CDR1 ENHRY, CDR2 SYGVKD. CDR3 coding DNA: TGTGCCATCAGTGAGCAGGGACGGAGCTCCTACAATGAGCAGTTCTTC. Protein: CAISEQGRSSYNEQFF.

This clonotype was seen repeatedly, ten times or more. The chain uses TRBV5-1 and TRBJ1-4; D is uncertain. Germline-derived CDR1 and CDR2 are SGHRS and YFSETQ. This CDR3 has 15 amino acids. The V end was cut by 0 bases, the J end by 0 bases, with 6 bases between. This CDR3 is CASSLDVATNEKLFF. Written as DNA, the CDR3 is TGCGCCAGCAGCTTGGATGTGGCAACTAATGAAAAACTGTTTTTT.

This chain joins TRBV18 and TRBJ2-5; weak D call: TRBD1 (6 bases). The CDR3 runs 14 residues. V was clipped by 6 bases and J by 5 bases, with 16 bases between them. The germline CDR1 and CDR2 sequences are KGHSH and LQKENI. CDR3 coding DNA: TGTGCCAGCTCTCCAGGGGTCCGGCGGGAGACCCAGTACTTC. This codes for CASSPGVRRETQYF.

This clonotype appeared a few times. The V gene is TRBV18, the J gene TRBJ2-7; D not resolved. The CDR3 extends over 15 amino acids. Germline V gene sequence: CDR1 KGHSH, CDR2 LQKENI. Trimming cost V 3 bases and J 0 bases, with 12 bases left between them. In DNA, the CDR3 is TGTGCCAGCTCACCGTCCCTGGGTGGCTCCTACGAGCAGTACGTC. It specifies CASSPSLGGSYEQYV.

The V call is TRBV30, the J call TRBJ1-4; 7 bases map to TRBD1. The J segment lost 3 bases and the V segment lost 0 bases, leaving 4 bases of the junction unmatched. The CDR3 consists of 15 residues. Germline-derived CDR1 and CDR2 are GTSNPN and SVGIG (reference sequence). The CDR3 nucleotides are TGTGCCTGGAGTGTACAAGGGACAGCTAATGAAAAACTGTTTTTT. Translation gives CAWSVQGTANEKLFF.

This chain joins TRBV7-2 and TRBJ2-1; no reliable D call. This CDR3 is 15 amino acids long. V shed 5 bases and J shed 1 base, with 12 bases lying between them. Looked up from germline, CDR1 is SGHTA and CDR2 is FQGNSA. CDR3 amino acids: CASSLRRTSYNEQFF. CDR3 nucleotide sequence: TGTGCCAGCAGCCTGCGACGTACTTCCTACAATGAGCAGTTCTTC.

This chain links TRBV7-3 with TRBJ2-3, with unresolved D. The CDR3 length is 13 residues. Germline assignment: CDR1 SGHTA and CDR2 FQGTGA. V was trimmed by 5 bases and J by 2 bases, leaving 8 bases between them. This CDR3 reads CASSHGVTDTQYF. The CDR3 coding sequence is TGTGCCAGCAGCCATGGAGTCACAGATACGCAGTATTTT.